The rows below give T cell receptor beta chains drawn from one sample of a study of T cell changes during pregnancy in multiple sclerosis. The protocol was immunoSEQ multiplex PCR, while the TCRdb copy is restricted to in-frame clones and leaves out a portion. The table has about 28,000 clones, roughly nine tenths seen once. This specimen consisted of peripheral blood, obtained in the first trimester of pregnancy. All receptors derive from a female donor in good health, enrolled as a control in a pregnancy study. Each CDR3 is given with its conserved first and last residue. The D gene is left open where the match is weak. Clone size appears in some rows only: once, few, many, or a class for an expanded clone.

clone_size | j_call | v_call | d_call | cdr3_length | cdr3_nt | cdr3_aa
NA | TRBJ2-7 | TRBV30 | TRBD1 | 21 | TGTGCCTGGAAAAGCAAGGGTGTTGTAGGGACAGGTCACTCTGGGGCCTACGAGCAGTACTTC | CAWKSKGVVGTGHSGAYEQYF
NA | TRBJ2-5 | TRBV5-1 | TRBD1 | 14 | TGCGCCAGCAGCCTCCGGGACAGACAAGAGACCCAGTACTTC | CASSLRDRQETQYF
NA | TRBJ2-7 | TRBV11-3 | NA | 14 | TGTGCCAGCAGCTTAGGCGCCGGGAGCCACGAGCAGTACTTC | CASSLGAGSHEQYF
NA | TRBJ1-1 | TRBV30 | NA | 12 | TGTGCCTGGAGTCTTATAACAGAAGCAGCTTTCTTT | CAWSLITEAAFF
once | TRBJ1-1 | TRBV6-1 | TRBD1 | 15 | TGTGCCAGCAGTGAAGGGACAGGGGTCCTATTGGAAGCTTTCTTT | CASSEGTGVLLEAFF
NA | TRBJ1-2 | TRBV13 | TRBD1 | 13 | TGTGCCAGCAGCGCTATAGGGGGCCCTGGCTACACCTTC | CASSAIGGPGYTF
NA | TRBJ1-1 | TRBV18 | TRBD1 | 15 | TGTGCCAGCTCACCTCAAGGGACAGGCGGAACTGAAGCTTTCTTT | CASSPQGTGGTEAFF
NA | TRBJ1-1 | TRBV7-2 | NA | 16 | TGTGCCAGCAGCTTATACAGGAGGGGGGGGGAGACTGAAGCTTTCTTT | CASSLYRRGGETEAFF
NA | TRBJ2-7 | TRBV2 | NA | 13 | TGTGCCAGCGATACCGGACAGCTCTACGAGCAGTACTTC | CASDTGQLYEQYF
NA | TRBJ1-2 | TRBV19 | TRBD1 | 15 | TGTGCCAGTAGTGACCGGGACAGGGCCCCAAACGGCTACACCTTC | CASSDRDRAPNGYTF
NA | TRBJ1-5 | TRBV4-3 | TRBD1 | 15 | TGCGCCAGCAGCGCGGAGAGGGGACAGAATCAGCCCCAGCATTTT | CASSAERGQNQPQHF
NA | TRBJ2-4 | TRBV30 | NA | 12 | TGTGCCTGGAGTGTACTAGAAAACATTCAGTACTTC | CAWSVLENIQYF
NA | TRBJ1-1 | TRBV6-6 | TRBD1 | 14 | TGTGCCGGGGGTTCCGGGACAGCGAACACTGAAGCTTTCTTT | CAGGSGTANTEAFF
NA | TRBJ1-2 | TRBV15 | NA | 13 | TGTGCCACCAGCACAGGGTCGGGGGATGGCTACACCTTC | CATSTGSGDGYTF
NA | TRBJ2-5 | TRBV28 | TRBD1 | 15 | TGTGCCAGCAGTTTACCGCTACAGGGGGCAGAGACCCAGTACTTC | CASSLPLQGAETQYF
NA | TRBJ2-5 | TRBV11-3 | NA | 14 | TGTGCCAGCAGCCTCTTGGTCAGACAAGAGACCCAGTACTTC | CASSLLVRQETQYF
NA | TRBJ1-5 | TRBV19 | NA | 13 | TGTGCCAGTAGTATGGAGGGGTGGCAGCCCCAGCATTTT | CASSMEGWQPQHF
NA | TRBJ1-1 | TRBV11-3 | NA | 14 | TGTGCCAGCAGAAACCGGGACAAGAACACTGAAGCTTTCTTT | CASRNRDKNTEAFF
NA | TRBJ2-5 | TRBV6-5 | NA | 13 | TGTGCCAGCAGTACGGACAGAAAAGAGACCCAGTACTTC | CASSTDRKETQYF
NA | TRBJ2-5 | TRBV15 | NA | 12 | TGTGCCACCAGTAGGGGTCGCGAGACCCAGTACTTC | CATSRGRETQYF
NA | TRBJ1-2 | TRBV18 | TRBD1 | 18 | TGTGCCAGCTCACCAACACCGGGGACAGGGGGCATCGTAAGTGGCTACACCTTC | CASSPTPGTGGIVSGYTF
NA | TRBJ2-1 | TRBV4-3 | NA | 15 | TGCGCCAGCAGCATAAGTAGGGGCTCCTACAATGAGCAGTTCTTC | CASSISRGSYNEQFF
NA | TRBJ2-1 | TRBV7-2 | NA | 17 | TGTGCCAGCAGCTCCCCCCGGGACTTGGGATCCTACAATGAGCAGTTCTTC | CASSSPRDLGSYNEQFF
NA | TRBJ2-3 | TRBV6-5 | TRBD1 | 14 | TGTGCCAGCAGCCGGGACAGGGGTTCAGATACGCAGTATTTT | CASSRDRGSDTQYF
NA | TRBJ2-7 | TRBV4-1 | NA | 13 | TGCGCCAGCAGCCAAGATCGACTACAAGAGCAGTACTTC | CASSQDRLQEQYF
NA | TRBJ1-3 | TRBV6-6 | NA | 15 | TGTGCCAGTTGGGCCGGCAGGTCGAATGGAAACACCATATATTTT | CASWAGRSNGNTIYF
NA | TRBJ2-5 | TRBV6-1 | TRBD1 | 15 | TGTGCCAGCAGTAAACGGGACAGGAGCCAGGAGACCCAGTACTTC | CASSKRDRSQETQYF
NA | TRBJ1-1 | TRBV7-9 | NA | 13 | TGTGCCAGCAGCCGGGAAGTCAACACTGAAGCTTTCTTT | CASSREVNTEAFF
NA | TRBJ1-1 | TRBV2 | NA | 12 | TGTGCCAGCAGTGAGGGGCCAGGAGAAGCTTTCTTT | CASSEGPGEAFF
NA | TRBJ2-7 | TRBV6-5 | TRBD1 | 13 | TGTGCCAGCAGTACCGGGACAGCCTACGAGCAGTACTTC | CASSTGTAYEQYF
NA | TRBJ2-2 | TRBV5-1 | TRBD1 | 15 | TGCGCCAGCAGCTTGGCCGTAGGGGGCACAGGGGAGCTGTTTTTT | CASSLAVGGTGELFF
NA | TRBJ2-5 | TRBV18 | NA | 13 | TGTGCCAGCTCAAGTATTCGGGAGGAGACCCAGTACTTC | CASSSIREETQYF
once | TRBJ2-5 | TRBV5-4 | TRBD2 | 15 | TGTGCCAGCAGCCAACCCGGGGGGACTCAGGAGACCCAGTACTTC | CASSQPGGTQETQYF
NA | TRBJ1-1 | TRBV19 | NA | 15 | TGTGCCAGTAAAATCCGGGGGGCCGGTAACACTGAAGCTTTCTTT | CASKIRGAGNTEAFF
NA | TRBJ1-1 | TRBV4-2 | NA | 13 | TGTGCCAGCAGCCAGGGCAGTCGTACTGAAGCTTTCTTT | CASSQGSRTEAFF
NA | TRBJ1-2 | TRBV6-1 | NA | 14 | TGTGCCAGCAGTTTGACCGTCGGGGACTATGGCTACACCTTC | CASSLTVGDYGYTF
NA | TRBJ2-5 | TRBV30 | NA | 15 | TGTGCCTGGAGTGTACGAGGGGGGGCTATGGAGACCCAGTACTTC | CAWSVRGGAMETQYF